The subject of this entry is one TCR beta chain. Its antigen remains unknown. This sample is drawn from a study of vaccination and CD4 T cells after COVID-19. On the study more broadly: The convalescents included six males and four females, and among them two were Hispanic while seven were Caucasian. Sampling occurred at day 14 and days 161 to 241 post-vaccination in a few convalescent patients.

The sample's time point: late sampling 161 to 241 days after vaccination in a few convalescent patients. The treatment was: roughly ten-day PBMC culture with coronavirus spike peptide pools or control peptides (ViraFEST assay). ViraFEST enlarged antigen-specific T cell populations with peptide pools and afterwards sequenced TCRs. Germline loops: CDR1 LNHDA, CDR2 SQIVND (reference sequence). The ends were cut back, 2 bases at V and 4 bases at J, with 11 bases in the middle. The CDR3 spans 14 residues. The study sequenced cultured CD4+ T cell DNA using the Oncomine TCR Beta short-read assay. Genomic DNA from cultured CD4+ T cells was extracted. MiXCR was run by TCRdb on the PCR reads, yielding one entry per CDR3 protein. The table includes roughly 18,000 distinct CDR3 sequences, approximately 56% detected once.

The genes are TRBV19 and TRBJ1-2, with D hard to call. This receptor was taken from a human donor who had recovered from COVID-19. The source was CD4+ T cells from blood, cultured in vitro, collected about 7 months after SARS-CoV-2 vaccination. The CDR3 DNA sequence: TGTGCCAGTAGTATAAGGGAACCCTCCTATGGCTACACCTTC. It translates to CASSIREPSYGYTF.